The clone carrying this TCR beta chain was observed once. This entry comes from a study of cytomegalovirus exposure and HLA in healthy donors. Germline values: CDR1 SGHTA, CDR2 FQGNSA. V shed 5 bases and J shed 2 bases, with 15 bases lying between them. The CDR3 contains 15 residues. The table came from immunoSEQ multiplex PCR; TCRdb's copy has only in-frame clones and leaves some out. The table includes 50,000 to 70,000 clones, 90% to 95% detected once. This TCR came from a woman younger than 35 in good health and CMV-seropositive. The gene calls are TRBV7-2 and TRBJ1-2, with D possibly matching TRBD1 (6 bases). The sample consisted of PBMCs. The CDR3 DNA reads TGTGCCAGCAGCCCATCGACAGGAGACAACTATGGCTACACCTTC. Translating gives CASSPSTGDNYGYTF.